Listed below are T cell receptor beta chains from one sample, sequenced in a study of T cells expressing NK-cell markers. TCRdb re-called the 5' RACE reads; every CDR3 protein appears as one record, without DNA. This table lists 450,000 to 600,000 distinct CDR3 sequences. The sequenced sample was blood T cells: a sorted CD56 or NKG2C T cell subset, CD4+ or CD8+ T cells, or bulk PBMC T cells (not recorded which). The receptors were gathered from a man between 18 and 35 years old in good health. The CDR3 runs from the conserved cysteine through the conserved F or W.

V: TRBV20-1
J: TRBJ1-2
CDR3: CSARDSKAPPKGYTF

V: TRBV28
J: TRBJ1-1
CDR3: CASSAGQGSYTEAFF

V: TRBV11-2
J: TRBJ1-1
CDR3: CASSSDRADTEAFF

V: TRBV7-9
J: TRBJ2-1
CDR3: CATGATEDNEQFF

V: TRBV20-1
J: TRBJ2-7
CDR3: CSATSFNEQYF

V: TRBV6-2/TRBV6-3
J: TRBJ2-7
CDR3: CASGGGPPYEQYF

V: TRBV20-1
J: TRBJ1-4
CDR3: CSARRDINEKLFF

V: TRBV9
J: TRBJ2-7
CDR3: CASSVANDPYEQYF

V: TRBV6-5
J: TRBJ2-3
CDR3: CASSHLLNSLSTDTQYF

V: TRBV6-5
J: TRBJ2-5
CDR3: CASSNGGQEYQETQYF

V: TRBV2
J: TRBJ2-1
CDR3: CASSPSGEQFF

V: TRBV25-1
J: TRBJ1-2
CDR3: CASSVGQGTGYTF

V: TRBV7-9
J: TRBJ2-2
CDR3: CASSLMASGTGELFF

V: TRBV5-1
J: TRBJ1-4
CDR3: CASSFAGRTNEKLFF

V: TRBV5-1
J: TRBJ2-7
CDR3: CASGLSGNPYEQYF

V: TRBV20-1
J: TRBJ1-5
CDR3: CSAVGTDSNQPQHF

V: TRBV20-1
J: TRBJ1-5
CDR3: CSALEGTYSNQPQHF

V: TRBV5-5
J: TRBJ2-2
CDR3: CASSKPGTGVTGELFF

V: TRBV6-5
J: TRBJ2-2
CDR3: CASSYSPSLAGELFF

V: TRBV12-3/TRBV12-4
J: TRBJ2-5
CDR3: CASRGQGAVTQYF

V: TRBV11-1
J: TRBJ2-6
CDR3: CASRSSTGSSGANVLTF

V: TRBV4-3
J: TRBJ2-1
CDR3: CASSQAAGGLGDNEQFF

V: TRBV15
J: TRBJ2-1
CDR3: CATSGMAGSSYNEQFF

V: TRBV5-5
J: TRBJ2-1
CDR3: CASSLEVTGYNEQFF

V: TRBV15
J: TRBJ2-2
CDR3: CATRIPRERGGELFF

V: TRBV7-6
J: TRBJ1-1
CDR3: CASSPGVQRGNTEAFF

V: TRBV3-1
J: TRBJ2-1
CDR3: CASSQGLATTSPYNEQFF

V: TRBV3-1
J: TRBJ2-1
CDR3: CASSQELRKLGYRQFF

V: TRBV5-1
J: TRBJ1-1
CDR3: CASQQGLGVNTEAFF

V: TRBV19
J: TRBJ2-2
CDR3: CASSIGQSTGELFF

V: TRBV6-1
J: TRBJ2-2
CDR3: CASSQQGSTGELFF

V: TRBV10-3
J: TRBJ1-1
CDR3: CAISELAGDTEAFF